Presented here are 14 T cell receptor beta chains from one specimen sequenced in a study of cytomegalovirus exposure and HLA in healthy donors. The PCR had 60 Vbeta and 13 Jbeta primers. Only in-frame clones appear in the TCRdb table, and some are missing; sequencing was by immunoSEQ multiplex PCR. This repertoire shows 60,000 or so clones, 65% to 85% found once; its top ten account for 2.5%. Sequencing was carried out using PBMCs. The receptors were gathered from a female donor in good health and CMV-seronegative.

This chain uses TRBV21-1 with TRBJ2-1; the tabulated D call, TRBD1, remains unverified against the DNA. TRBV21-1 is tagged as a pseudogene. This CDR3 is 14 amino acids long. The CDR3 DNA is TGTGCCAGCAGCAAAGACAGGGCGGGCAATGAGCAGTTCTTC. Amino acid sequence: CASSKDRAGNEQFF.

This clone was detected a few times. The junction departs from germline at one end; a sequencing error may be responsible. CDR3 amino acids: CASSFDREETQYF. CDR3 nucleotide sequence: TGTGCTAGCAGCTTCGACAGGGAAGAGACCCAGTACTTC. This chain joins TRBV7-7 and TRBJ2-5; 7 bases map to TRBD1. Germline loops: CDR1 SSHAT, CDR2 FNYEAQ (reference sequence). This CDR3 is built from 13 residues.

The chain has TRBV19 and TRBJ1-6, with 9 nucleotides matching TRBD1. Germline trimming cut 6 bases from V and 10 bases from J; bases unmatched to any gene: 10. The CDR3 length is 15 residues. Germline loops: CDR1 LNHDA, CDR2 SQIVND (reference sequence). The CDR3 nucleotides are TGTGCCAGTAGCCCCCCGGGACAGGGATTATCACCCCTCCACTTT. Translation gives CASSPPGQGLSPLHF.

The V call is TRBV4-1, the J call TRBJ2-3; 12 positions agree with TRBD2. Per the germline V gene, CDR1 is MGHRA and CDR2 is YSYEKL. V gave up 0 bases and J gave up 0 bases; unmatched junction bases: 13. This CDR3 region has 21 residues. CDR3 in amino acids: CASSQDRASGGALGSTDTQYF. As DNA, the CDR3 is TGCGCCAGCAGCCAAGATAGGGCTAGCGGGGGGGCATTAGGCAGCACAGATACGCAGTATTTT.

V is TRBV5-1 and J is TRBJ2-7; 7 positions match TRBD1. This CDR3 is 15 amino acids long. CDR1 is SGHRS, CDR2 YFSETQ, per germline. V lost 2 bases to trimming and J lost 1 base; unmatched junction nucleotides: 6. CDR3 amino acids: CASSFDATGSYEQYF. Written as DNA, the CDR3 is TGCGCCAGCAGCTTTGATGCGACAGGGTCCTACGAGCAGTACTTC. The entire variable domain, with the rest obtained from reference TRBV5-1 and TRBJ2-7, is as follows: KAGVTQTPRYLIKTRGQQVTLSCSPISGHRSVSWYQQTPGQGLQFLFEYFSETQRNKGNFPGRFSGRQFSNSRSEMNVSTLELGDSALYLCASSFDATGSYEQYFGPGTRLTVT.

The chain uses TRBV5-1 and TRBJ2-7; 8 bases are shared with TRBD1. The CDR3 consists of 14 residues. Germline assignment: CDR1 SGHRS and CDR2 YFSETQ. V lost 4 bases and J lost 3; bases outside the gene matches: 6. This CDR3 is CASSARTGSYEQYF. Written as DNA, the CDR3 is TGCGCCAGCAGCGCCCGGACAGGGAGCTACGAGCAGTACTTC.

The count of this clone is one. This chain connects TRBV6-5 to TRBJ2-2, with 7 bases fitting TRBD1. The CDR3 sequence is 15 residues long. After removal of 2 bases from V and 4 bases from J, the junction contained 4 bases not matched to a gene. Germline V lookup: CDR1 MNHEY, CDR2 SVGAGI. This chain's CDR3 is CASSYDRVSTGELFF. The DNA for the CDR3 is TGTGCCAGCAGTTACGACAGGGTGAGCACCGGGGAGCTGTTTTTT.

This sequence joins TRBV27 and TRBJ2-7; TRBD2 aligns across 8 bases. V was pared by 6 bases and J by 0 bases, with 10 bases of the junction left unmatched. CDR3 size: 16 residues. Germline loops: CDR1 MNHEY, CDR2 SMNVEV (reference sequence). The CDR3 bases are TGTGCCAGCAGGAGGTCGGTAGCGGGGACCTCCTACGAGCAGTACTTC. Translation gives CASRRSVAGTSYEQYF.

The genes are TRBV28 and TRBJ2-1; TRBD2 matches 11 bases. Per the germline V gene, CDR1 is MDHEN and CDR2 is SYDVKM. The CDR3 sequence is 15 residues long. V shed 8 bases, J shed 5 bases, and the junction held 8 bases outside the gene matches. The DNA for the CDR3 is TGTGCCAGCCACAATCTAGCGGGAGGCGACAATGAGCAGTTCTTC. Protein: CASHNLAGGDNEQFF.

This clone was detected only a few times. V is TRBV9 and J is TRBJ1-2; tentatively, D is TRBD1 (5 bases). Germline CDR1 reads SGDLS; CDR2 reads YYNGEE. V lost 5 bases and J 8 bases, leaving 10 bases between the germline ends. CDR3 size: 11 residues. Written as DNA, the CDR3 is TGTGCCAGCAGTGCCCAGGGAGGCTACACCTTC. It yields the protein CASSAQGGYTF.

The chain has TRBV7-2 and TRBJ2-3; D is perhaps TRBD1 (5 bases). This CDR3 spans 15 amino acids. Deletions cut 0 bases from V and 7 bases from J, with 14 bases between. Germline values: CDR1 SGHTA, CDR2 FQGNSA. The CDR3 bases are TGTGCCAGCAGCTTAGCTGGGGCCAGACCCAATACGCAGTATTTT. Translation gives CASSLAGARPNTQYF.

J is TRBJ1-5 and V is TRBV28; D is unresolved. Trimming left V 4 bases short and J 3 bases short, with 13 bases between. The CDR3 spans 15 residues. Germline values: CDR1 MDHEN, CDR2 SYDVKM. For the CDR3, the DNA is TGTGCCAGCAGTTACCTCGGAGACCCCAATCAGCCCCAGCATTTT. This translates into CASSYLGDPNQPQHF.

J is TRBJ2-4 and V is TRBV30; TRBD2 agrees at 13 bases. The CDR3 covers 15 residues. Looked up from germline, CDR1 is GTSNPN and CDR2 is SVGIG (reference sequence). Losses at the gene ends were 8 bases for V and 8 bases for J; bases not matched to a gene: 12. CDR3 bases: TGTGCCAGCACTAGCGGGAGGGCCGGGAGTTACATTCAGTACTTC. Its protein product is CASTSGRAGSYIQYF.

The chain uses TRBV6-6 and TRBJ2-1; TRBD1 agrees at 9 bases. The CDR3 runs to 14 residues. Unmatched junction bases numbered 6, after V lost 6 bases and J lost 6 bases. Germline V gene lookup returns CDR1 MNHNY and CDR2 SVGAGI (reference sequence). DNA of the CDR3: TGTGCCAGCAGCCCTCCGGACAGGGGCAATGAGCAGTTCTTC. Translating gives CASSPPDRGNEQFF.